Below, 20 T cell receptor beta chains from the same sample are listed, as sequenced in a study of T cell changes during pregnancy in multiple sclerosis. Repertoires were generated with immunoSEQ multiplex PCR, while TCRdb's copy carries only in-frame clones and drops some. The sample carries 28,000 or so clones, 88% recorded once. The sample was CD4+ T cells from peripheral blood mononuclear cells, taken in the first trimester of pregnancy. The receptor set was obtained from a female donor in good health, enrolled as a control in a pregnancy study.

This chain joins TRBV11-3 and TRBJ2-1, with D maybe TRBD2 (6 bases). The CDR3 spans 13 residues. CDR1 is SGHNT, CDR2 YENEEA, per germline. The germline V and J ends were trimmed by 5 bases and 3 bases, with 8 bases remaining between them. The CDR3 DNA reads TGTGCCAGCAGCCCGGGGGTCTACAATGAGCAGTTCTTC. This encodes CASSPGVYNEQFF.

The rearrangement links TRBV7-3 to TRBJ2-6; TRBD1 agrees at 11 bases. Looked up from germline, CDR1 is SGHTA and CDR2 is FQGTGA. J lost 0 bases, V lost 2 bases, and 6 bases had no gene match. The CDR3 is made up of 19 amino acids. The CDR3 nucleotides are TGTGCCAGCAGCTTACGCGGGACAGGGGGTCTCTCTGGGGCCAACGTCCTGACTTTC. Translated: CASSLRGTGGLSGANVLTF.

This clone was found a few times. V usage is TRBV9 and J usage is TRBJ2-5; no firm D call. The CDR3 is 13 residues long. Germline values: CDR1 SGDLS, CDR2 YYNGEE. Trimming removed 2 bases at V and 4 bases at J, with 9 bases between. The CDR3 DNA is TGTGCCAGCAGCGTCCGACCGGGAGAGACCCAGTACTTC. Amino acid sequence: CASSVRPGETQYF.

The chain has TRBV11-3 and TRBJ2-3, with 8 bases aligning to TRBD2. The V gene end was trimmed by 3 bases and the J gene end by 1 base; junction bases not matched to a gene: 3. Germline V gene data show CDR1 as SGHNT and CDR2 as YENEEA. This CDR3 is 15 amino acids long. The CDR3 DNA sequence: TGTGCCAGCAGCTTCGGGGGGGCGGGCACAGATACGCAGTATTTT. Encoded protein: CASSFGGAGTDTQYF.

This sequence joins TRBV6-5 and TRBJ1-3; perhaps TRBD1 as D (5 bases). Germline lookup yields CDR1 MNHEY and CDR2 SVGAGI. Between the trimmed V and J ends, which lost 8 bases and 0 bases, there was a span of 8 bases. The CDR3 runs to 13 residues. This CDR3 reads CASRGHSGNTIYF. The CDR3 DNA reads TGTGCCAGCCGTGGACACTCTGGAAACACCATATATTTT.

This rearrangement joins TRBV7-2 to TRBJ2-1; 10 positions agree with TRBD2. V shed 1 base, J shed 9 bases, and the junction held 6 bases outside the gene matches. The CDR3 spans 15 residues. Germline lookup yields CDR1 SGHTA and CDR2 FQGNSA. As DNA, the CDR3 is TGTGCCAGCAGCTTAGGTCCTAGCGGGGGAATTGAGCAGTTCTTC. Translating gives CASSLGPSGGIEQFF.

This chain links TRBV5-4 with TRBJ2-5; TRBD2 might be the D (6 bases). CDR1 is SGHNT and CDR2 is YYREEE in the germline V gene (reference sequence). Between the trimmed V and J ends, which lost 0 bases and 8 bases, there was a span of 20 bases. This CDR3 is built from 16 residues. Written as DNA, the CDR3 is TGTGCCAGCAGCTTGGTCGGCGGGGTCGGCGGGGAAACCCAGTACTTC. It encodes CASSLVGGVGGETQYF. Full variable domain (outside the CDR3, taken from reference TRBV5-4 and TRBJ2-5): ETGVTQSPTHLIKTRGQQVTLRCSSQSGHNTVSWYQQALGQGPQFIFQYYREEENGRGNFPPRFSGLQFPNYSSELNVNALELDDSALYLCASSLVGGVGGETQYFGPGTRLLVL.

The CDR3 here is CASSQEWVSGGRNTQYF. For the CDR3, the DNA is TGCGCCAGCAGCCAAGAATGGGTGAGCGGGGGCCGGAATACGCAGTATTTT. The genes are TRBV4-3 and TRBJ2-3; 8 bases match TRBD2. The CDR3 consists of 17 residues. Germline V CDR1 and CDR2: LGHNA, YSLEER. V lost 0 bases to trimming and J lost 7 bases; unmatched junction nucleotides: 12.

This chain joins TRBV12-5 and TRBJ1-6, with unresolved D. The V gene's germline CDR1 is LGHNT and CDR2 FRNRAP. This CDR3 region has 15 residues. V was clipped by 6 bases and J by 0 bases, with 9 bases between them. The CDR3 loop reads CASGAQTSYNSPLHF. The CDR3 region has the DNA TGTGCTAGTGGAGCCCAAACCTCCTATAATTCACCCCTCCACTTT.

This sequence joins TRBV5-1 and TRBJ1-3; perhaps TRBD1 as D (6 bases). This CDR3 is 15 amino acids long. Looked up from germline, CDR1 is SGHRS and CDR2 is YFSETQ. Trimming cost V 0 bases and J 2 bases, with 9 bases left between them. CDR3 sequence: CASSLAAGAGNTIYF. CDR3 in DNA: TGCGCCAGCAGCTTGGCAGCAGGGGCTGGAAACACCATATATTTT.

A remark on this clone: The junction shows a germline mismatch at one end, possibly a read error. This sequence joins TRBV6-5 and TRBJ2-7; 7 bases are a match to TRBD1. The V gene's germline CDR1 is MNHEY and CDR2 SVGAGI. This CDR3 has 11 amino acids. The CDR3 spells CASSPGQGEFF. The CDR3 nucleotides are TGTGCCAGCAGCCCAGGGCAGGGGGAGTTCTTC.

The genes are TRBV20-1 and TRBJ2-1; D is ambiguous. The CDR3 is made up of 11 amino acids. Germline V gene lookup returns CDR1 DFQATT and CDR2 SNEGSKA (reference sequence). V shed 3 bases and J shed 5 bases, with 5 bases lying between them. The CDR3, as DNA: TGCAGTGCTAGGAGCGACAATGAGCAGTTCTTC. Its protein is CSARSDNEQFF.

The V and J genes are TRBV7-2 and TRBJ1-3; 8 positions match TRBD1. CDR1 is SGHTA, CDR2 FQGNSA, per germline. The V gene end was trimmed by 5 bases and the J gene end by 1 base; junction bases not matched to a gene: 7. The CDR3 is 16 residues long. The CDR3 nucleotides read TGTGCCAGCAGCCCCGGACAGGGAGGTTCTGGAAACACCATATATTTT. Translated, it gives CASSPGQGGSGNTIYF.

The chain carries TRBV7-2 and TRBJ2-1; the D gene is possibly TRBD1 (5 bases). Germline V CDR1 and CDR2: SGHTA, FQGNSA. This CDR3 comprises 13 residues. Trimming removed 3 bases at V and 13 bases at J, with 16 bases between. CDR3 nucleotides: TGTGCCAGCAGCTTTGGGCAGGGTAATCTCCAGTTCTTC. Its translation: CASSFGQGNLQFF.

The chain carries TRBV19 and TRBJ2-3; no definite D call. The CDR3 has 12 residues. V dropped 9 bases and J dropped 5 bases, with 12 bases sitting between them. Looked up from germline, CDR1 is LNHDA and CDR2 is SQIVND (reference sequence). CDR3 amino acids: CASRLSGDTQYF. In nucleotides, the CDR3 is TGTGCCAGCCGTCTTTCGGGAGATACGCAGTATTTT.

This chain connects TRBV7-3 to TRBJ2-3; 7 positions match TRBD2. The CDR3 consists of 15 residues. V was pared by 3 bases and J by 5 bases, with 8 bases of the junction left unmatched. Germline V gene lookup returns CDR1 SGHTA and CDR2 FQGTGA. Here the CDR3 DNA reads TGTGCCAGCAGCTTCTCTAGCGGTGCACAAGATACGCAGTATTTT. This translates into CASSFSSGAQDTQYF. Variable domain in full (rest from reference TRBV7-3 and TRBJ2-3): GAGVSQTPSNKVTEKGKYVELRCDPISGHTALYWYRQSLGQGPEFLIYFQGTGAADDSGLPNDRFFAVRPEGSVSTLKIQRTERGDSAVYLCASSFSSGAQDTQYFGPGTRLTVL.

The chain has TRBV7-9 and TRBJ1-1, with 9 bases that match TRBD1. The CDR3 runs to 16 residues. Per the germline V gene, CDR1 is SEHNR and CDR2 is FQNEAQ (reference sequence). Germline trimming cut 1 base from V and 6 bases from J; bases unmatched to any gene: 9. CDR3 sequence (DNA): TGTGCCAGCAGCTTAGGGTGGGACAGGGTAAGATCTGAAGCTTTCTTT. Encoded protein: CASSLGWDRVRSEAFF.

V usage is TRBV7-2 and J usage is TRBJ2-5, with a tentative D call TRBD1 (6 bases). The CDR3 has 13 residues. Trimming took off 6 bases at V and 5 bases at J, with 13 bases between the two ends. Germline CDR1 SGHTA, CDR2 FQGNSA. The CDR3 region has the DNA TGTGCCAGCAGACAGGGAGTACTGGAGACCCAGTACTTC. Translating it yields CASRQGVLETQYF.

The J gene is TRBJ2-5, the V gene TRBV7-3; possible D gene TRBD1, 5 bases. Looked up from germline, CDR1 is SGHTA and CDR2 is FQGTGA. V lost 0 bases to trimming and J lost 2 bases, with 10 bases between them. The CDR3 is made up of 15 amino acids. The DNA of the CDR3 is TGTGCCAGCAGCTTAACCGCAGGGATTCAAGAGACCCAGTACTTC. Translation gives CASSLTAGIQETQYF.

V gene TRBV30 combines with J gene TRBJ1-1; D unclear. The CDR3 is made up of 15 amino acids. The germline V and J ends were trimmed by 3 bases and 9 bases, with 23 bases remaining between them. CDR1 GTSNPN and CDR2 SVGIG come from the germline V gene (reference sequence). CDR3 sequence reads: CAWSSLGGGSEKAFF. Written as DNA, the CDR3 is TGTGCCTGGAGCTCGCTGGGTGGCGGGTCTGAAAAAGCTTTCTTT. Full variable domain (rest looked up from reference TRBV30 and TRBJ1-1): SQTIHQWPATLVQPVGSPLSLECTVEGTSNPNLYWYRQAAGRGLQLLFYSVGIGQISSEVPQNLSASRPQDRQFILSSKKLLLSDSGFYLCAWSSLGGGSEKAFFGQGTRLTVV.